Here is one TCR beta chain with its context. The target antigen is unknown. The protocol was immunoSEQ multiplex PCR, while the TCRdb copy is restricted to in-frame clones and leaves out a portion. The sample yields tens of thousands of clones, roughly 91% seen once. This specimen belongs to a study of graft-versus-host responses after intestinal transplantation. Turning to the study itself: Multivisceral, liver-intestinal, or isolated intestinal transplants were given to recipients. Following induction with anti-thymocyte globulin, all recipients were given tacrolimus and steroids for approximately 3 years.

Whole-study results and caveats: Early HvG declines after transplant were associated with peak circulating GvH clone levels.

The sequencing used unstimulated CD8+ T cells sorted from spleen or lymph node cells, collected before intestinal transplant. This clonotype originated in a human donor who received an intestinal transplant.

DNA of the CDR3: TGCGCCAGCAGCTCAGAAACCCTTAAGGCCATCAGGGAAATCCCCTACGAGCAGTACTTC. This sequence encodes CASSSETLKAIREIPYEQYF. This rearrangement joins TRBV5-1 to TRBJ2-7; D might be TRBD1 (5 bases). Trimming removed 3 bases at V and 2 bases at J, with 30 bases between. Germline V gene sequence: CDR1 SGHRS, CDR2 YFSETQ. The CDR3 sequence is 20 residues long.